This T cell receptor beta chain was retrieved from a study of Graves' ophthalmopathy and Graves' hyperthyroidism. Points from the study as a whole: Appearing in blood as well were most expanded thyroid clonotypes above 0.001 frequency.

With 7 bases clipped from V and 4 bases from J, the junction kept 5 bases outside the gene matches. This CDR3 is 14 amino acids long. Looked up from germline, CDR1 is SGHTA and CDR2 is FQGNSA. Uncontrolled infections, other autoimmune diseases, pregnancy or lactation barred patients from enrollment. Transcripts of RNA were the source for amplifying TCR beta CDR3 regions. In the first round, RT-PCR was carried out with HTBI primers, and a multiplex PCR formed the second round. One entry per CDR3 protein results from TCRdb running MiXCR on the multiplex PCR reads. The sample shows hundreds of thousands of distinct CDR3 sequences, under 50% of them seen only once. This clonotype was counted many times. Its antigen is undetermined.

The gene calls are TRBV7-2 and TRBJ2-7, with TRBD2 matching over 12 bases. The TCR originated in an adult man with Graves' ophthalmopathy. Sequencing input: peripheral blood. The CDR3 bases are TGTGCCAGCACCTCCGGGACTAGCGGGTACGAGCAGTACTTC. The encoded protein is CASTSGTSGYEQYF.